This record concerns one TCR beta chain sequence. The data stem from a study of CD8 T cells in Susac syndrome. A quantity of roughly 0.5 to 1 ug RNA underwent reverse transcription using random hexamers. Across 54 Vbeta and 13 Jbeta, immunoSEQ multiplex PCR amplified TCR beta CDR3. Using its own MiXCR run on the immunoSEQ multiplex PCR reads, TCRdb lists one record per CDR3 protein. The sample has 120,000 or so distinct CDR3 sequences, around 94% seen once. TEMRA cells were FACS-enriched, unlike CD8+ and CD4+ T cells, which were negatively isolated. The V gene lost 8 bases and the J gene lost 1 base, with 11 bases spanning the gap. The CDR3 runs to 13 residues.

The sample was CD4+ T cells from PBMCs. The rearrangement joins TRBV23-1 to TRBJ2-5; no clear D. TRBV23-1 is sorted into the ORF group, with uncertain function. The sequence was collected from a human donor with multiple sclerosis. The CDR3 nucleotides are TGCGCCAGCCCCCCGGGTTCCCAAGAGACCCAGTACTTC. It specifies CASPPGSQETQYF.